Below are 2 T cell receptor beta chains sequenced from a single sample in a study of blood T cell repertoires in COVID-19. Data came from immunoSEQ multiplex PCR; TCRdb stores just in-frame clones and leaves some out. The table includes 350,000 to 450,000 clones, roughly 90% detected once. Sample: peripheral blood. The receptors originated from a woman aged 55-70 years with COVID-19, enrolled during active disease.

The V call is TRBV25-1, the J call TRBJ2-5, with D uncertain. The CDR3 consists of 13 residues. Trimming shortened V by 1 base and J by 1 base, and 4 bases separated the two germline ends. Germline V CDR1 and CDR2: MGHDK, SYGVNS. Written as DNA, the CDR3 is TGTGCCAGCAGTGAATGGGCCCAAGAGACCCAGTACTTC. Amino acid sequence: CASSEWAQETQYF. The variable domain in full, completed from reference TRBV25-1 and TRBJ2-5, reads EADIYQTPRYLVIGTGKKITLECSQTMGHDKMYWYQQDPGMELHLIHYSYGVNSTEKGDLSSESTVSRIRTEHFPLTLESARPSHTSQYLCASSEWAQETQYFGPGTRLLVL.

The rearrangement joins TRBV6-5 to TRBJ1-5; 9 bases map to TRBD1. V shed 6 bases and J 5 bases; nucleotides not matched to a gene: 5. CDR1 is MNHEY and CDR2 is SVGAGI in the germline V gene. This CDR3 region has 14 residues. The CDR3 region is CASRKDRGHQPQHF. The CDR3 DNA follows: TGTGCCAGCAGAAAGGACAGGGGACATCAGCCCCAGCATTTT.